These 15 T cell receptor beta chains were sequenced from one sample in a study of blood T cell repertoires in COVID-19. Method: immunoSEQ multiplex PCR; TCRdb's copy keeps in-frame clones and lacks some. Among 100,000 or so clones listed, about four fifths were seen once. The sequencing input was peripheral blood. The receptors come from a human donor in a cohort sampled during active COVID-19.

This chain links TRBV2 with TRBJ1-2; 8 bases align to TRBD1. The CDR3 runs to 14 residues. Germline V gene data show CDR1 as SNHLY and CDR2 as FYNNEI. V shed 3 bases, J shed 3 bases, and the junction held 3 bases outside the gene matches. The CDR3 nucleotides are TGTGCCAGCAGTGAGGGGACAGGTGACTATGGCTACACCTTC. This gives the protein CASSEGTGDYGYTF.

In nucleotides, the CDR3 is TGTGCCAGCAGTTTACGGGCGGGCTGGGAAAAACTGTTTTTT. It codes for CASSLRAGWEKLFF. V gene TRBV28 combines with J gene TRBJ1-4, with D hard to call. Germline CDR1 reads MDHEN; CDR2 reads SYDVKM. CDR3 length equals 14 residues. Trimming pared 2 bases from V and 8 bases from J, leaving 12 bases between.

This chain uses TRBV24-1 with TRBJ2-2; 8 bases line up with TRBD1. Trimming removed 5 bases from V and 7 bases from J; junction bases left unmatched: 5. The CDR3 consists of 14 residues. Germline V gene data show CDR1 as KGHDR and CDR2 as SFDVKD. CDR3 sequence: CATSVRDRRGELFF. The CDR3 nucleotides are TGTGCCACCAGTGTCCGGGACAGGCGCGGGGAGCTGTTTTTT.

This chain joins TRBV5-1 and TRBJ1-4, with 9 positions matching TRBD1. The junction had 4 bases not matched to a gene; V was cut back by 3 bases and J by 4 bases. From germline, CDR1 is SGHRS and CDR2 YFSETQ. The CDR3 sequence is 15 residues long. As DNA, the CDR3 is TGCGCCAGCAGCTGGGGGACAGGGTATAATGAAAAACTGTTTTTT. Its translation is CASSWGTGYNEKLFF.

The chain links TRBV19 to TRBJ1-2; possibly TRBD1 for D (6 bases). Trimming pared 4 bases from V and 3 bases from J, leaving 12 bases between. Germline values: CDR1 LNHDA, CDR2 SQIVND (reference sequence). This CDR3 has 14 amino acids. In nucleotides, the CDR3 is TGTGCCAGTAGTACCCGTGGGGGCGACTATGGCTACACCTTC. The encoded protein is CASSTRGGDYGYTF.

The sample holds one count of this clone. The genes are TRBV15 and TRBJ2-1; D is undetermined. CDR1 and CDR2 from the germline V gene are LNHNV and YYDKDF (reference sequence). V was clipped by 0 bases and J by 0 bases, with 6 bases between them. This CDR3 is 15 amino acids long. The CDR3 here is CATSRDISSYNEQFF. The CDR3 nucleotides are TGTGCCACCAGCAGAGACATCAGCTCCTACAATGAGCAGTTCTTC.

The CDR3 DNA follows: TGTGCCAGCACCGGACAGGGGAGGACTGAAGCTTTCTTT. Protein sequence: CASTGQGRTEAFF. The V gene is TRBV12-3 or TRBV12-4, the J gene TRBJ1-1; 9 bases are a match to TRBD1. CDR3 length equals 13 residues. The ends lost 7 bases at V and 5 bases at J; junction bases unmatched: 5.

This chain uses TRBV7-2 with TRBJ2-7; 10 bases match TRBD1. The germline CDR1 and CDR2 sequences are SGHTA and FQGNSA. The V and J ends lost 2 bases and 5 bases, in that order; junction bases with no gene match: 6. The length of the CDR3 is 15 residues. CDR3 nucleotides: TGTGCCAGCAGCTTATTGACAGGGGGCCTCCACGAGCAGTACTTC. Encoded protein: CASSLLTGGLHEQYF.

The chain employs TRBV18 and TRBJ2-7; the match to TRBD1 covers 10 bases. The ends lost 0 bases at V and 0 bases at J; junction bases unmatched: 2. This CDR3 contains 16 residues. Germline V gene data show CDR1 as KGHSH and CDR2 as LQKENI. In nucleotides, the CDR3 is TGTGCCAGCTCACCACCCGGGACAGGGGCCTCCTACGAGCAGTACTTC. It codes for CASSPPGTGASYEQYF.

This clone was observed a handful of times. This chain connects TRBV5-1 to TRBJ2-5; D gene ambiguous. The CDR3 totals 14 residues. V lost 0 bases, J lost 0 bases, and 6 bases lay in between. Germline assignment: CDR1 SGHRS and CDR2 YFSETQ. The CDR3 loop reads CASSLVQYQETQYF. Written as DNA, the CDR3 is TGCGCCAGCAGCTTGGTCCAGTACCAAGAGACCCAGTACTTC.

This rearrangement joins TRBV4-2 to TRBJ1-6, with D perhaps matching TRBD1 (5 bases). The CDR3 totals 18 residues. Trimming took 1 base from V and 0 from J, leaving 13 bases between them. Germline loops: CDR1 LGHNA, CDR2 YNFKEQ. The DNA of the CDR3 is TGTGCCAGCAGCCAAGGTGCGGGACGGAGCTCCTATAATTCACCCCTCCACTTT. Translation: CASSQGAGRSSYNSPLHF.

This clone was seen a few times. The gene calls are TRBV10-3 and TRBJ2-2; TRBD2 aligns across 12 bases. Germline CDR1 and CDR2: ENHRY and SYGVKD. The CDR3 extends over 13 amino acids. J lost 5 bases, V lost 9 bases, and 1 base had no gene match. The DNA of the CDR3 is TGTGCCATAGGACTAGCGGGAACCGGGGAGCTGTTTTTT. Encoded protein: CAIGLAGTGELFF.

This clone appeared a single time. This chain uses TRBV11-2 with TRBJ2-1; TRBD2 matches at 12 bases. In germline, CDR1 is SGHAT, CDR2 FQNNGV. Trimming took 3 bases from V and 8 from J; bases not matched to a gene: 2. The CDR3 is 14 residues long. The CDR3 loop is CASSLTSGSDEQFF. As DNA, the CDR3 is TGTGCCAGCAGCTTGACTAGCGGGAGCGATGAGCAGTTCTTC.

This clone came up a few times. The chain is built from TRBV5-1 and TRBJ1-2; D is undetermined. Deletions cut 0 bases from V and 8 bases from J, with 11 bases between. Per the germline V gene, CDR1 is SGHRS and CDR2 is YFSETQ. This CDR3 has 13 amino acids. The CDR3 is CASSLGPNRGYTF. CDR3 bases: TGCGCCAGCAGCTTGGGCCCGAATAGAGGCTACACCTTC.

CDR3 residues: CASSWREVGETQYF. DNA for the CDR3: TGTGCCAGTAGTTGGAGGGAAGTTGGAGAGACCCAGTACTTC. J is TRBJ2-5 and V is TRBV19; TRBD2 might be the D (6 bases). The V gene lost 5 bases and the J gene lost 4 bases, with 14 bases spanning the gap. There are 14 residues in the CDR3. From germline, CDR1 is LNHDA and CDR2 SQIVND (reference sequence).